The 18 T cell receptor beta chains below all came from one sample that was sequenced in a study of early T cells in non-severe SARS-CoV-2 infection. MiXCR, applied by TCRdb to the 5' RACE reads, yields one record per CDR3 protein. The data contain 65,000 to 70,000 distinct CDR3 sequences, 9.5% to 15% of them singletons. Input material: whole blood. All receptors come from an adult who was a healthcare worker with PCR-confirmed SARS-CoV-2 infection or an uninfected control (not recorded which).

This clonotype has just a few counts. The V gene is TRBV3-1, the J gene TRBJ1-1, with unresolved D. The germline V gene has CDR1 LGHDT and CDR2 YNNKEL (reference sequence). Trimming took off 0 bases at V and 2 bases at J, with 4 bases between the two ends. This CDR3 comprises 13 residues. The CDR3 is CASSQDPNTEAFF. The CDR3 coding sequence is TGTGCCAGCAGCCAAGATCCCAACACTGAAGCTTTCTTT.

This clonotype was seen more than once but under ten times. V is TRBV5-4 and J is TRBJ2-2, with 7 bases aligning to TRBD1. Germline V lookup: CDR1 SGHNT, CDR2 YYREEE (reference sequence). The CDR3 is 15 residues long. J was trimmed by 4 bases and V by 2 bases; bases with no gene match: 5. The CDR3 DNA follows: TGTGCCAGCAGCTTACAGGGGTCCGGCACCGGGGAGCTGTTTTTT. Amino acid sequence: CASSLQGSGTGELFF.

In this sample, this clonotype turned up many times. The chain combines TRBV5-1 with TRBJ1-3; perhaps TRBD1 as D (6 bases). Between the trimmed V and J ends, which lost 4 bases and 4 bases, there was a span of 12 bases. Per the germline V gene, CDR1 is SGHRS and CDR2 is YFSETQ. The CDR3 runs to 14 residues. Here the CDR3 DNA reads TGCGCCAGCAGCGCTGGGGGGCTCGGAAACACCATATATTTT. Translation: CASSAGGLGNTIYF.

This clonotype was detected ten times or more. The J gene is TRBJ2-4, the V gene TRBV10-2; 7 positions match TRBD1. V shed 3 bases and J 12 bases; nucleotides not matched to a gene: 5. Germline V CDR1 and CDR2: WSHSY, SAAADI. The CDR3 is 12 amino acids. CDR3 coding DNA: TGCGCCAGCAGTGACGAGGGGGCCGGTCAGTACTTC. This encodes CASSDEGAGQYF.

This clonotype was observed a handful of times. The rearrangement joins TRBV7-6 to TRBJ2-7; 10 bases fit TRBD2. V lost 6 bases and J lost 1; bases outside the gene matches: 21. The germline V gene encodes CDR1 SGHVS and CDR2 FNYEAQ. The CDR3 loop spans 20 amino acids. CDR3 amino acids: CASSQSWGLAGAARSYEQYF. As DNA, the CDR3 is TGTGCCAGCAGTCAATCCTGGGGGCTAGCGGGGGCCGCCCGTTCCTACGAGCAGTACTTC.

This clonotype has at least ten counts. The rearrangement joins TRBV5-6 to TRBJ1-1; 8 nucleotides align to TRBD1. Germline-derived CDR1 and CDR2 are SGHDT and YYEEEE. CDR3 length: 18 residues. Trimming removed 6 bases from V and 1 base from J; junction bases left unmatched: 17. For the CDR3, the DNA is TGTGCCAGCATCCCGTGGGTTGGACAGGGCAGTACGAACACTGAAGCTTTCTTT. Encoded protein: CASIPWVGQGSTNTEAFF.

The chain combines TRBV29-1 with TRBJ2-7; 9 positions match TRBD1. Germline CDR1 reads SQVTM; CDR2 reads ANQGSEA. The trim removed 2 bases at V and 0 bases at J, leaving 8 bases unmatched. The CDR3 is 16 residues long. CDR3 loop: CSVETPETGGSYEQYF. The CDR3 nucleotides are TGCAGCGTTGAAACCCCCGAGACAGGGGGCTCCTACGAGCAGTACTTC.

This clonotype was counted at least ten times. The chain couples TRBV30 to TRBJ2-7, with D possibly matching TRBD1 (5 bases). V was trimmed by 4 bases and J by 0 bases, leaving 7 bases between them. This CDR3 spans 12 amino acids. The germline CDR1 and CDR2 sequences are GTSNPN and SVGIG (reference sequence). CDR3 bases: TGTGCCTGGACTCAGGGCTCCTACGAGCAGTACTTC. Encoded protein: CAWTQGSYEQYF.

The table lists this clonotype with a few counts. This chain links TRBV6-2 or TRBV6-3 with TRBJ2-7; 7 bases fit TRBD2. The CDR3 is 15 amino acids. Germline-derived CDR1 and CDR2 are MNHEY and SVGEGT. J lost 4 bases, V lost 7 bases, and 13 bases had no gene match. Here the CDR3 reads CASTLDPRGGYEQYF. The CDR3 bases are TGTGCCAGCACCCTCGACCCAAGGGGAGGGTACGAGCAGTACTTC.

The chain uses TRBV20-1 and TRBJ2-3; D unclear. Germline CDR1 is DFQATT and CDR2 is SNEGSKA (reference sequence). The CDR3 runs to 15 residues. V gave up 0 bases and J gave up 2 bases, with 12 bases separating them. CDR3 in amino acids: CSARDLATSTDTQYF. The CDR3, as DNA: TGCAGTGCTAGAGATTTAGCCACTTCCACAGATACGCAGTATTTT.

Ten or more counts support this clonotype. This chain connects TRBV9 to TRBJ1-1, with D possibly matching TRBD1 (6 bases). CDR3 length equals 14 residues. V lost 0 bases to trimming and J lost 0 bases, with 6 bases between them. Germline CDR1 reads SGDLS; CDR2 reads YYNGEE. Here the CDR3 reads CASSVEGVNTEAFF. Written as DNA, the CDR3 is TGTGCCAGCAGCGTAGAGGGGGTGAACACTGAAGCTTTCTTT.

The V gene is TRBV20-1, the J gene TRBJ1-4, with D possibly matching TRBD1 (5 bases). Trimming left V 1 base short and J 7 bases short, with 19 bases between. Germline lookup yields CDR1 DFQATT and CDR2 SNEGSKA (reference sequence). This CDR3 spans 16 amino acids. CDR3 DNA sequence: TGCAGTGCTAGAGCCGGAGGCAGACAGTTCCCTGAAAAACTGTTTTTT. Encoded protein: CSARAGGRQFPEKLFF.

In this sample, this clonotype turned up many times. The chain employs TRBV5-6 and TRBJ2-5, with TRBD1 identical over 7 bases. The V gene end was trimmed by 0 bases and the J gene end by 5 bases; junction bases not matched to a gene: 7. Germline V gene sequence: CDR1 SGHDT, CDR2 YYEEEE. The length of the CDR3 is 15 residues. The CDR3 DNA reads as TGTGCCAGCAGCTTGGTTCTAGGGGGCGGGGAGACCCAGTACTTC. As protein: CASSLVLGGGETQYF.

About this clonotype itself: A much larger clone is a single base away; this may be a read error. This sequence joins TRBV2 and TRBJ2-3; D possibly matches TRBD1 or TRBD2 (5 bases each). CDR1 and CDR2 from the germline V gene are SNHLY and FYNNEI. The CDR3 contains 15 residues. CDR3 region: CGSTAGAPSTDTQYF. CDR3 nucleotides: TGTGGCAGCACGGCCGGGGCCCCTAGCACAGATACGCAGTATTTT.

This chain joins TRBV30 and TRBJ1-3; no clear D. CDR1 GTSNPN and CDR2 SVGIG come from the germline V gene (reference sequence). This CDR3 comprises 12 residues. V lost 3 bases and J 1 base, leaving 4 bases between the germline ends. The CDR3 loop is CAWRESGNTIYF. The CDR3 nucleotides are TGTGCCTGGAGGGAGTCTGGAAACACCATATATTTT.

This clonotype was seen repeatedly, ten times or more. J is TRBJ1-1 and V is TRBV28, with 9 bases that match TRBD1. The CDR3 has 14 amino acids. V lost 5 bases, J lost 3 bases, and 4 bases stayed unmatched. CDR1 is MDHEN and CDR2 is SYDVKM in the germline V gene. DNA of the CDR3: TGTGCCAGCAGTGAACAGGGGGCGGACACTGAAGCTTTCTTT. Residues: CASSEQGADTEAFF.

This clonotype was seen a few times. The chain links TRBV10-3 to TRBJ1-6; D remains unclear. Germline loops: CDR1 ENHRY, CDR2 SYGVKD. Trimming took off 0 bases at V and 0 bases at J, with 9 bases between the two ends. The CDR3 covers 17 residues. The CDR3 is CAISESPWDSYNSPLHF. The DNA of the CDR3 is TGTGCCATCAGTGAGTCACCGTGGGACTCCTATAATTCACCCCTCCACTTT.

This clonotype showed up many times. The chain recombines TRBV20-1 with TRBJ1-2, with 8 bases that match TRBD1. This CDR3 contains 13 residues. From germline, CDR1 is DFQATT and CDR2 SNEGSKA (reference sequence). Trimming removed 4 bases from V and 5 bases from J; junction bases left unmatched: 6. CDR3 sequence reads: CSATRQGYYGYTF. In DNA form, the CDR3 reads TGCAGTGCTACCCGACAGGGGTATTATGGCTACACCTTC.